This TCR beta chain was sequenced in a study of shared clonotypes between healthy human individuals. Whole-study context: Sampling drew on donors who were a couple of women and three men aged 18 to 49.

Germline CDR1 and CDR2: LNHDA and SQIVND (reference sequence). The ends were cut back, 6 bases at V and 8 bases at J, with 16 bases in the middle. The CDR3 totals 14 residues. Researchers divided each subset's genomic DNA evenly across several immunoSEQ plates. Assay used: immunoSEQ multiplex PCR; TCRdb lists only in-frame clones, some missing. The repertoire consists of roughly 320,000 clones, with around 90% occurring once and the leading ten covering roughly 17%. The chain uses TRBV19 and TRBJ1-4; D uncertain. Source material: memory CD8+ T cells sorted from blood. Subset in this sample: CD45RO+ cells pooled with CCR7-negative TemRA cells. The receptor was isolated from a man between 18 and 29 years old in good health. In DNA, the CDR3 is TGTGCCAGTAGCCCGACGAGTTCCTGGGAAAAACTGTTTTTT. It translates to CASSPTSSWEKLFF.